This passage covers 21 T cell receptor beta chains from one sample sequenced in a study of blood T cell repertoires in COVID-19 (dated by TCRdb to the early 2020s). Library prep was done by the immunoSEQ multiplex PCR assay. TCRdb limited this immuneACCESS table to in-frame rearrangements with V and J called. A share of clones is missing; checked studies link under half to unresolved V genes, and the rest is unexplained. The sample table holds fewer than 250,000 clones, of which 65% to 90% were seen once. 9.1% of the sample is held by the ten biggest clonotypes. The sequenced material came from PBMCs or T cells enriched from blood (not recorded which). The receptors stem from a woman aged 45-59 years with acute COVID-19.

This chain joins TRBV18 and TRBJ2-1, with a tentative D call TRBD1 (6 bases). The CDR3 is 14 residues long. V was shortened by 2 bases and J by 4 bases, with 9 bases between the two germline ends. The V gene's germline CDR1 is KGHSH and CDR2 LQKENI. CDR3 bases: TGTGCCAGCTCACCATGGGACACGTACAATGAGCAGTTCTTC. Its protein product is CASSPWDTYNEQFF.

The chain is built from TRBV4-3 and TRBJ2-1; 8 bases agree with TRBD1. The V gene end was trimmed by 3 bases and the J gene end by 1 base; junction bases not matched to a gene: 8. The CDR3 loop spans 17 amino acids. The germline V gene encodes CDR1 LGHNA and CDR2 YSLEER. The DNA for the CDR3 is TGCGCCAGCAGCCAGGCCTGGACAGGGATTTCCTACAATGAGCAGTTCTTC. This translates into CASSQAWTGISYNEQFF.

The genes are TRBV3-1 (or the pseudogene TRBV3-2) and TRBJ1-3, with 7 bases fitting TRBD1. V shed 2 bases, J shed 2 bases, and the junction held 3 bases outside the gene matches. The germline CDR1 and CDR2 sequences are LGHDT and YNNKEL (reference sequence). This CDR3 is 15 amino acids long. The CDR3 nucleotides read TGTGCCAGCAGCCAAAACACAGGGGCTGGAAACACCATATATTTT. As protein: CASSQNTGAGNTIYF.

As DNA, the CDR3 is TGTGCCAGTAGTCCTCCGGACAGCCAAACCTACGAGCAGTACTTC. Translated: CASSPPDSQTYEQYF. The chain uses TRBV19 and TRBJ2-7; TRBD1 is a possible D gene (6 bases). This CDR3 comprises 15 residues. Germline values: CDR1 LNHDA, CDR2 SQIVND (reference sequence). V lost 5 bases to trimming and J lost 2 bases, with 16 bases between them.

V is TRBV27 and J is TRBJ1-6; tentatively, D is TRBD1 (6 bases). The CDR3 is 15 amino acids. CDR1 and CDR2 from the germline V gene are MNHEY and SMNVEV (reference sequence). Trimming left V 5 bases short and J 7 bases short, with 15 bases between. In nucleotides, the CDR3 is TGTGCCAGCAGTCCAGCCACAGGGTGGAATTCACCCCTCCACTTT. This sequence encodes CASSPATGWNSPLHF.

This rearrangement joins TRBV20-1 to TRBJ2-6; D unresolved. V gave up 4 bases and J gave up 0 bases, with 10 bases separating them. This CDR3 is built from 15 residues. Germline CDR1 DFQATT, CDR2 SNEGSKA (reference sequence). This chain's CDR3 is CSANDGFSGANVLTF. The CDR3 bases are TGCAGTGCTAATGACGGTTTCTCTGGGGCCAACGTCCTGACTTTC.

The chain recombines TRBV2 with TRBJ2-7; 7 nucleotides agree with TRBD1. Germline V lookup: CDR1 SNHLY, CDR2 FYNNEI. Trimming cost V 3 bases and J 9 bases; bases outside gene matches: 14. CDR3 length: 15 amino acids. CDR3 amino acids: CASSDRDSLLRRQYF. CDR3 nucleotide sequence: TGTGCCAGCAGTGATCGGGACAGTTTACTTCGGAGGCAGTACTTC.

This clone was recorded only once. This chain connects TRBV2 to TRBJ1-1; D possibly corresponds to TRBD1 (5 bases). Between the trimmed V and J ends, which lost 8 bases and 5 bases, there was a span of 9 bases. This CDR3 comprises 11 residues. Germline assignment: CDR1 SNHLY and CDR2 FYNNEI. CDR3 loop: CASRGETEAFF. CDR3 coding DNA: TGTGCCAGCCGGGGGGAGACTGAAGCTTTCTTT.

The rearrangement joins TRBV10-2 to TRBJ2-1, with TRBD2 identical over 13 bases. J lost 0 bases, V lost 5 bases, and 13 bases had no gene match. Germline CDR1 and CDR2: WSHSY and SAAADI. The CDR3 has 20 residues. The CDR3: CASSSSGLAGVITSYNEQFF. For the CDR3, the DNA is TGCGCCAGCAGTTCATCCGGACTAGCGGGGGTGATCACCTCCTACAATGAGCAGTTCTTC.

The sample holds one count of this clone. The chain has TRBV7-9 and TRBJ2-3, with D possibly being TRBD1 (5 bases). CDR3 length: 15 residues. With 0 bases removed from V and 0 bases from J, the gap between germline ends came to 7 bases. CDR1 is SEHNR and CDR2 is FQNEAQ in the germline V gene (reference sequence). The chain's CDR3 is CASSLATGSTDTQYF. The CDR3, as DNA: TGTGCCAGCAGCTTAGCCACAGGTAGCACAGATACGCAGTATTTT.

V usage is TRBV5-1 and J usage is TRBJ1-2, with TRBD1 matching 12 bases. With 0 bases clipped from V and 10 bases from J, the junction kept 1 base outside the gene matches. Germline V gene lookup returns CDR1 SGHRS and CDR2 YFSETQ. The CDR3 runs 13 residues. CDR3 residues: CASSLGDRGHYTF. CDR3 in DNA: TGCGCCAGCAGCTTGGGGGACAGGGGGCACTACACCTTC.

The V gene is TRBV30, the J gene TRBJ1-4; a possible D gene is TRBD1 (5 bases). The V gene's germline CDR1 is GTSNPN and CDR2 SVGIG (reference sequence). V dropped 0 bases and J dropped 3 bases, with 11 bases sitting between them. This CDR3 contains 15 residues. The CDR3 sequence: CAWSVRRGPNEKLFF. The CDR3 DNA reads as TGTGCCTGGAGTGTACGGAGGGGCCCTAATGAAAAACTGTTTTTT. Using reference TRBV30 and TRBJ1-4 for the parts outside the CDR3, the full variable domain is SQTIHQWPATLVQPVGSPLSLECTVEGTSNPNLYWYRQAAGRGLQLLFYSVGIGQISSEVPQNLSASRPQDRQFILSSKKLLLSDSGFYLCAWSVRRGPNEKLFFGSGTQLSVL.

This clone was counted between two and nine times. The CDR3 reads CASKKPMNTEAFF. As DNA, the CDR3 is TGTGCCAGTAAAAAGCCGATGAACACTGAAGCTTTCTTT. The chain is built from TRBV19 and TRBJ1-1; D is unclear. Trimming left V 7 bases short and J 0 bases short, with 9 bases between. This CDR3 contains 13 residues. CDR1 and CDR2 (germline): LNHDA, SQIVND (reference sequence).

The gene calls are TRBV7-2 and TRBJ1-2, with a tentative D call TRBD1 (5 bases). Per germline, CDR1 SGHTA and CDR2 FQGNSA. CDR3 length: 14 residues. V was clipped by 4 bases and J by 4 bases, with 13 bases between them. The CDR3 DNA sequence: TGTGCCAGCAGCTGGGGGGGTGTGGCCTATGGCTACACCTTC. Protein product: CASSWGGVAYGYTF.

The rearrangement joins TRBV7-2 to TRBJ2-5; 8 bases line up with TRBD2. The germline V gene encodes CDR1 SGHTA and CDR2 FQGNSA. J lost 9 bases, V lost 7 bases, and 16 bases had no gene match. The CDR3 covers 15 residues. The CDR3 DNA sequence: TGTGCCAGCACCCTAGGGGCGGGGGGCGCTGGGGCCCAGTACTTC. Amino acid sequence: CASTLGAGGAGAQYF. Full variable domain (rest looked up from reference TRBV7-2 and TRBJ2-5): GAGVSQSPSNKVTEKGKDVELRCDPISGHTALYWYRQSLGQGLEFLIYFQGNSAPDKSGLPSDRFSAERTGGSVSTLTIQRTQQEDSAVYLCASTLGAGGAGAQYFGPGTRLLVL.

The chain has TRBV9 and TRBJ2-7, with no clear D. This CDR3 spans 13 amino acids. The ends were cut back, 4 bases at V and 0 bases at J, with 8 bases in the middle. CDR1 SGDLS and CDR2 YYNGEE come from the germline V gene. The CDR3 DNA reads as TGTGCCAGCAGCCCGAAGAGCTCCTACGAGCAGTACTTC. As protein: CASSPKSSYEQYF.

The CDR3 protein is CASSPAGQGTEAFF. The CDR3 DNA reads TGTGCCAGCAGCCCCGCGGGGCAGGGCACTGAAGCTTTCTTT. The chain is built from TRBV11-2 and TRBJ1-1, with D possibly matching TRBD1 (5 bases). The CDR3 is 14 amino acids. The germline V gene has CDR1 SGHAT and CDR2 FQNNGV. V was trimmed by 5 bases and J by 4 bases, leaving 14 bases between them. The full variable domain, in which reference TRBV11-2 and TRBJ1-1 provide the parts outside the CDR3, is EAGVAQSPRYKIIEKRQSVAFWCNPISGHATLYWYQQILGQGPKLLIQFQNNGVVDDSQLPKDRFSAERLKGVDSTLKIQPAKLEDSAVYLCASSPAGQGTEAFFGQGTRLTVV.

The chain combines TRBV6-2 or TRBV6-3 with TRBJ2-2; D might be TRBD1 (6 bases). V lost 4 bases and J 9 bases, leaving 9 bases between the germline ends. Germline CDR1 and CDR2: MNHEY and SVGEGT. The CDR3 runs 12 residues. The chain's CDR3 is CASSSGQRELFF. DNA of the CDR3: TGTGCCAGCAGTTCCGGACAGAGGGAGCTGTTTTTT.

This sequence joins TRBV7-8 and TRBJ2-7, with TRBD2 identical over 8 bases. CDR1 and CDR2 (germline): SGHVS, FQNEAQ. The J segment lost 0 bases and the V segment lost 10 bases, leaving 5 bases of the junction unmatched. There are 13 residues in the CDR3. Here the CDR3 reads CATLREGSYEQYF. DNA for the CDR3: TGTGCCACCCTTCGGGAGGGCTCCTACGAGCAGTACTTC.

This rearrangement joins TRBV29-1 to TRBJ1-1, with 7 bases that match TRBD1. With 7 bases clipped from V and 0 bases from J, the junction kept 8 bases outside the gene matches. This CDR3 has 14 amino acids. Germline assignment: CDR1 SQVTM and CDR2 ANQGSEA. CDR3 sequence (DNA): TGCAGCGCGGGAAGGGGGCTCATGAACACTGAAGCTTTCTTT. It codes for CSAGRGLMNTEAFF.

The rearrangement links TRBV6-2 or TRBV6-3 to TRBJ2-7, with 7 bases that match TRBD2. Germline CDR1 MNHEY, CDR2 SVGEGT. V dropped 4 bases and J dropped 5; count of bases not matched to a gene: 5. The CDR3 consists of 13 residues. The CDR3 loop is CASSWTRINEQYF. As DNA, the CDR3 is TGTGCCAGCAGTTGGACTAGGATCAACGAGCAGTACTTC.